The rows below give T cell receptor beta chains drawn from one sample of a study of blood T cell repertoires in COVID-19. Sequencing used immunoSEQ multiplex PCR; TCRdb keeps in-frame clones, though not all of them. The data contain 65,000 or so clones, roughly nine tenths of them seen just once; the ten biggest clones take up roughly 9.1%. The sequenced material came from peripheral blood. These receptors all stem from a human donor with acute or convalescent COVID-19. The donor label of this sample is uncertain. Both conserved end residues are part of each CDR3. The D gene is left open where the match is weak. Not all rows give a size; the values are once, few, many and, for expanded clones, a class.

v_gene	abundance	len	j_gene	d_gene	CDR3aa
TRBV19	-	13	TRBJ2-7	-	CASSTPAPGEQYF
TRBV5-1	-	14	TRBJ2-7	TRBD1	CASSFGQGGYEQYF
TRBV19	once	15	TRBJ1-2	-	CASSISNSPIYGYTF
TRBV28	-	18	TRBJ2-7	-	CASRKTGRSAGAQYEQYF
TRBV7-9	once	15	TRBJ2-7	TRBD2	CASSLSGGRSYEQYF
TRBV5-1	-	14	TRBJ1-4	-	CASREDPKREKLFF
TRBV5-4	few	14	TRBJ2-7	TRBD1	CASSLQGARNEQYF
TRBV6-5	-	15	TRBJ2-3	-	CASSSGGTSTDTQYF
TRBV10-3	-	13	TRBJ2-1	TRBD2	CAVGTSKDYEQFF
TRBV12-2	-	19	TRBJ1-3	-	CASRFILPGQSSSGNTIYF
TRBV4-1	few	13	TRBJ1-1	-	CASSQVPRSEAFF
TRBV30	once	17	TRBJ1-1	-	CAWSVPGRGSGSTEAFF
TRBV5-4	-	15	TRBJ1-6	-	CASSWGNRVGSPLHF
TRBV4-2	-	15	TRBJ1-2	TRBD1	CASSQRQGILYGYTF
TRBV7-8	-	16	TRBJ2-3	TRBD2	CASSFLSWSGRNTQYF
TRBV15	-	14	TRBJ2-1	TRBD1	CATSRGGQPNEQFF
TRBV11-2	-	16	TRBJ2-1	-	CASSFAGRGPYNEQFF
TRBV10-2	-	14	TRBJ1-2	-	CASSESQVMGGYTF
TRBV6-1	-	14	TRBJ1-1	-	CASSEASGGTEAFF
TRBV3-1/TRBV3-2	-	12	TRBJ2-5	-	CASRERGGTQYF
TRBV25-1	-	18	TRBJ2-2	-	CASSEFRSGDLDTGELFF
TRBV19	-	14	TRBJ2-5	TRBD2	CASSIGGGGETQYF
TRBV27	-	13	TRBJ1-6	TRBD1	CASSWDRDSPLHF
TRBV9	-	12	TRBJ2-7	-	CASSANSYEQYF
TRBV7-6	-	15	TRBJ2-1	TRBD2	CASSAGSGRGYEQFF
TRBV15	-	16	TRBJ1-5	TRBD1	CATSSTTGDLNQPQHF
TRBV6-1	once	20	TRBJ2-3	TRBD2	CASSEVTGLAGGASTDTQYF
TRBV6-5	-	13	TRBJ1-2	-	CASSPGRAYGYTF
TRBV27	-	16	TRBJ2-1	-	CASRGSGRTLYNEQFF
TRBV7-6	-	17	TRBJ2-1	-	CASSLGGPGVSVGEQFF
TRBV5-1	-	17	TRBJ2-5	TRBD2	CASSRGTSGSLAETQYF
TRBV29-1	once	13	TRBJ1-1	TRBD1	CSGGTGGNTEAFF
TRBV27	once	18	TRBJ2-2	TRBD1	CASSLGSGRGRDTGELFF
TRBV21-1	-	16	TRBJ2-3	-	CASSRASGGVQDTQYF
TRBV10-2	-	13	TRBJ2-1	TRBD2	CASSSGGYNEQFF
TRBV18	-	16	TRBJ1-2	TRBD1	CASSPPGTELGYGYTF
TRBV29-1	-	12	TRBJ1-1	-	CSVQEGRSEAFF
TRBV19	once	14	TRBJ1-1	TRBD1	CASRTGAPHTEAFF
TRBV18	-	14	TRBJ2-7	-	CASSGGTVRYEQYF
TRBV10-3	-	16	TRBJ2-2	TRBD2	CAISGGLAANTGELFF
TRBV6-2/TRBV6-3	-	16	TRBJ2-5	TRBD2	CASSPTSGGSGETQYF
TRBV6-6	-	14	TRBJ2-5	TRBD2	CASRGLAAQETQYF
TRBV20-1	-	13	TRBJ1-2	-	CSASVLQSYGYTF